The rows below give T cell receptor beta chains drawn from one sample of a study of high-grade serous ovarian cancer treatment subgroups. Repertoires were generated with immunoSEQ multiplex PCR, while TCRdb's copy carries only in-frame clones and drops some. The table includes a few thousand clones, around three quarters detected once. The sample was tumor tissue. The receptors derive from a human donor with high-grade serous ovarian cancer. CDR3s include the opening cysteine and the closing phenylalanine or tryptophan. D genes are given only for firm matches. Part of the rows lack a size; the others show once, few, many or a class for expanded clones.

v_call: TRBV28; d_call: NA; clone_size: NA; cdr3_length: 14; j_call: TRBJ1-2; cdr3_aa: CASRAGETNYGYTF; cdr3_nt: TGTGCCAGCCGAGCCGGGGAGACGAACTATGGCTACACCTTC
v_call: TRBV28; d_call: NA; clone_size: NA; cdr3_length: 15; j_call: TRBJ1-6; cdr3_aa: CASSVTRESNSPLHF; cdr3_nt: TGTGCCAGCAGCGTGACCAGGGAGAGTAATTCACCCCTCCACTTT
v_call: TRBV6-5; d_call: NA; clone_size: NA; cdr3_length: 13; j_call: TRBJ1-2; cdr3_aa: CASSYFPAEGYTF; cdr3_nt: TGTGCCAGCAGTTATTTCCCCGCTGAGGGCTACACCTTC
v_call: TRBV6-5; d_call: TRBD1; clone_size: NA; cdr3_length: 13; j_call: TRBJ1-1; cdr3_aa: CASSFTGDTEAFF; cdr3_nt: TGTGCCAGCAGTTTCACAGGGGACACTGAAGCTTTCTTT
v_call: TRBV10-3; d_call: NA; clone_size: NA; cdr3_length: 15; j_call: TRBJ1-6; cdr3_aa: CAIRPNRGDNSPLHF; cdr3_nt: TGTGCCATCAGACCAAACCGGGGTGACAATTCACCCCTCCACTTT
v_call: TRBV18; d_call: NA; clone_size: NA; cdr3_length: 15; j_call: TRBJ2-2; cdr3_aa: CASSPEEGRPGELFF; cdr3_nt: TGTGCCAGCTCACCAGAAGAGGGACGGCCCGGGGAGCTGTTTTTT
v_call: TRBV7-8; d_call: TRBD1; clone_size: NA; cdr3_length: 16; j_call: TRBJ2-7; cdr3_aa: CASSPSMGQGTYEQYF; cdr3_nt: TGTGCCAGCAGCCCGTCAATGGGACAGGGGACCTACGAGCAGTACTTC
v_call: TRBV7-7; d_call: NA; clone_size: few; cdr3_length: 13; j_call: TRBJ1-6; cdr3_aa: CASSPSPNSPLHF; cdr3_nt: TGTGCTAGCAGCCCCAGCCCCAATTCACCCCTCCACTTT
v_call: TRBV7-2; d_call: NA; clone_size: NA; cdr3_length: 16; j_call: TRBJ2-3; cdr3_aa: CASSTGGARGTDTQYF; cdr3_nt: TGTGCCAGCAGCACTGGGGGGGCCCGGGGCACAGATACGCAGTATTTT
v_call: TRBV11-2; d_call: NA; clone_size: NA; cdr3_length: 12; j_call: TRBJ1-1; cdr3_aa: CASSGSNTEAFF; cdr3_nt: TGTGCCAGCAGCGGTTCGAACACTGAAGCTTTCTTT
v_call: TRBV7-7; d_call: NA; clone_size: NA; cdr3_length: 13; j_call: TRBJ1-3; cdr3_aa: CASSPGIGNTIYF; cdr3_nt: TGTGCTAGCAGTCCAGGGATAGGTAACACCATATATTTT
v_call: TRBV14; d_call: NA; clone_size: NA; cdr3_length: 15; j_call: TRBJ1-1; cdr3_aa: CASSQEGRRNTEAFF; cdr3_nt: TGTGCCAGCAGCCAAGAGGGTAGGCGTAACACTGAAGCTTTCTTT
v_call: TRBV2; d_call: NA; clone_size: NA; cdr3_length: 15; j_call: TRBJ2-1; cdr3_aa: CASSEEANAYNEQFF; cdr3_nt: TGTGCCAGCAGTGAGGAAGCGAACGCCTACAATGAGCAGTTCTTC
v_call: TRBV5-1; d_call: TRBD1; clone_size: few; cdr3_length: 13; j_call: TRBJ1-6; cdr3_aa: CASSYRGNSPLHF; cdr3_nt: TGCGCCAGCAGCTACAGGGGGAATTCACCCCTCCACTTT
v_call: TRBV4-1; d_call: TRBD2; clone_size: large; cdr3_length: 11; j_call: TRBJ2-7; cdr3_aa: CTSGTRYEQYF; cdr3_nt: TGCACCAGCGGGACCCGCTACGAGCAGTACTTC
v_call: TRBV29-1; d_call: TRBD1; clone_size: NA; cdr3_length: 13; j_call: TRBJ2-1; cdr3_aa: CSVEQGAYNEQFF; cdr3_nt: TGCAGCGTTGAACAGGGGGCTTACAATGAGCAGTTCTTC
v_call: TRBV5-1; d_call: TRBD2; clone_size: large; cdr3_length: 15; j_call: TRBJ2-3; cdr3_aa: CASSFGTSGGDTQYF; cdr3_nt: TGCGCCAGCAGCTTCGGGACTAGCGGTGGAGATACGCAGTATTTT
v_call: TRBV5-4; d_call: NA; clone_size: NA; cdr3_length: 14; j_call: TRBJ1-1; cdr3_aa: CASSTWDTRRGAFF; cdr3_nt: TGTGCCAGCAGCACCTGGGACACCCGGAGGGGAGCTTTCTTT
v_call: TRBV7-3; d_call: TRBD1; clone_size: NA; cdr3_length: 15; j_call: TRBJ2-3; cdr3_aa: CASSLRDRSTDTQYF; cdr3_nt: TGTGCCAGCAGCCTCCGGGACAGAAGCACAGATACGCAGTATTTT
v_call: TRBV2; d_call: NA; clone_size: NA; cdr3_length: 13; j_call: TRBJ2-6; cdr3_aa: CASRNSGANVLTF; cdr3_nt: TGTGCCAGTAGGAACTCTGGGGCCAACGTCCTGACTTTC
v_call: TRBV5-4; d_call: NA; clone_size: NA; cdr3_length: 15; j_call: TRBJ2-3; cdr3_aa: CASSLGLAGTDTQYF; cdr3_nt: TGTGCCAGCAGCTTGGGTCTAGCCGGCACAGATACGCAGTATTTT
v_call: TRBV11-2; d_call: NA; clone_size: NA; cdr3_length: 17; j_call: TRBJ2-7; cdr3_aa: CASSFGGLGAPSYEQYF; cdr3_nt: TGTGCCAGCAGCTTTGGTGGTCTTGGGGCCCCCAGTTACGAGCAGTACTTC
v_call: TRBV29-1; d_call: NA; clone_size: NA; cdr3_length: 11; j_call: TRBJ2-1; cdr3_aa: CSVRRGGEQFF; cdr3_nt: TGCAGCGTTCGTAGGGGGGGAGAGCAGTTCTTC
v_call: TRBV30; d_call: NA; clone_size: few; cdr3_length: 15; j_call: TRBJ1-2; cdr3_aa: CALSPPILLFYGYTF; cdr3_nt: TGTGCCCTCTCGCCTCCTATACTCCTCTTCTATGGCTACACCTTC
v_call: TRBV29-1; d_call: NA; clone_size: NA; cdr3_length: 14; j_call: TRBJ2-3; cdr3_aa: CSVGGSGSTDTQYF; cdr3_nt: TGCAGCGTTGGTGGCTCTGGGAGCACAGATACGCAGTATTTT
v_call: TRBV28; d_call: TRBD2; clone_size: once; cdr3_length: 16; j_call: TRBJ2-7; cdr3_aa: CASSLWVLAGRYEQYF; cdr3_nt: TGTGCCAGCAGTTTATGGGTCCTAGCGGGGAGGTACGAGCAGTACTTC
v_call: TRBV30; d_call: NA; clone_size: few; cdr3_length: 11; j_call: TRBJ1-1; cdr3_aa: CAWSRGWRAFF; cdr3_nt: TGTGCCTGGAGTAGGGGGTGGAGAGCTTTCTTT
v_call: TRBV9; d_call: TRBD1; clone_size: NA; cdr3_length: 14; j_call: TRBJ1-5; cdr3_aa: CASSGGQANQPQHF; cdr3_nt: TGTGCCAGCAGCGGGGGACAGGCCAATCAGCCCCAGCATTTT
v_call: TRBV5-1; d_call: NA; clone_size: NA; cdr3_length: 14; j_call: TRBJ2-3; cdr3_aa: CASCPGLGPYTQYF; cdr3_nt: TGCGCCAGCTGCCCAGGCCTCGGCCCTTATACGCAGTATTTT
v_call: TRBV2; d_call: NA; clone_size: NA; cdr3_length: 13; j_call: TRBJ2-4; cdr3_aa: CASRALDQNIQYF; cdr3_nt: TGTGCCAGCAGGGCTCTCGATCAAAACATTCAGTACTTC
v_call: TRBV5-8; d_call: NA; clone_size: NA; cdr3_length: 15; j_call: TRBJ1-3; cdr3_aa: CASSRYGGSGNTIYF; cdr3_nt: TGTGCCAGCAGCAGATATGGGGGATCTGGAAACACCATATATTTT
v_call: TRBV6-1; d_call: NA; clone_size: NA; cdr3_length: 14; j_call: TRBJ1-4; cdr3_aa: CASIEGDLNEKLFF; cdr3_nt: TGTGCCAGCATCGAGGGGGACCTGAATGAAAAACTGTTTTTT
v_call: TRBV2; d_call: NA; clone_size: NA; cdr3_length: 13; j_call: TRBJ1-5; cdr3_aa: CASRGDSNQPQHF; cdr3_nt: TGTGCCAGCAGGGGGGATAGCAATCAGCCCCAGCATTTT
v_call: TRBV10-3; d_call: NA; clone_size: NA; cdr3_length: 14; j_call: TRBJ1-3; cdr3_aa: CAIRGGTAGNTIYF; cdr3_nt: TGTGCCATCAGGGGTGGGACGGCCGGAAACACCATATATTTT
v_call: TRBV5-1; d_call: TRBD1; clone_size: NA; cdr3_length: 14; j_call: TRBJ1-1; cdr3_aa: CASSLAGDRGEAFF; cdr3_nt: TGCGCCAGCAGCTTGGCCGGGGACAGGGGTGAAGCTTTCTTT
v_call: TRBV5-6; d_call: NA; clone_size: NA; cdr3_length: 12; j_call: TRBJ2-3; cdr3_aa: CASTDSWHTQYF; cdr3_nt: TGTGCCAGCACGGACAGTTGGCATACGCAGTATTTT
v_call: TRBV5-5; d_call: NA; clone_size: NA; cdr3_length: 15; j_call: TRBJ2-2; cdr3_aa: CASSLSRMDTGELFF; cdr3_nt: TGTGCCAGCAGCTTGAGTCGCATGGACACCGGGGAGCTGTTTTTT
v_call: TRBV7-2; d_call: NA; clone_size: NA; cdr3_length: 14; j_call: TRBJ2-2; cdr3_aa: CASSLEQNTGELFF; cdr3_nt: TGTGCCAGCAGCTTAGAACAGAACACCGGGGAGCTGTTTTTT
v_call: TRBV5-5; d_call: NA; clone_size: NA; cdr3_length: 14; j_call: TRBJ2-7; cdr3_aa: CASSLVGRGYEQYF; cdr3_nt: TGTGCCAGCAGCTTGGTGGGCAGGGGCTACGAGCAGTACTTC
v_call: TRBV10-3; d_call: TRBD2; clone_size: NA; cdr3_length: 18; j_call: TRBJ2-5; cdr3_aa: CAISESGRASGAPRTQYF; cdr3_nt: TGTGCCATCAGTGAGTCCGGGAGGGCTAGCGGGGCGCCGCGGACCCAGTACTTC
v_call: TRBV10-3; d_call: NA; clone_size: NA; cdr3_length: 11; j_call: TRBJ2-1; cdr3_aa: CAISRSNEQFF; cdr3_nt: TGTGCCATCAGTCGATCCAATGAGCAGTTCTTC
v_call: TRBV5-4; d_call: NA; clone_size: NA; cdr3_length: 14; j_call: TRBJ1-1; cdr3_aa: CASSLWGQNTEAFF; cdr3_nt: TGTGCCAGCAGCTTATGGGGGCAGAACACTGAAGCTTTCTTT
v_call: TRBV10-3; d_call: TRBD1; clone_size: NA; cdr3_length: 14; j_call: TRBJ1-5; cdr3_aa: CAGGTGDTNQPQHF; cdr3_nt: TGTGCCGGGGGAACAGGGGATACTAATCAGCCCCAGCATTTT
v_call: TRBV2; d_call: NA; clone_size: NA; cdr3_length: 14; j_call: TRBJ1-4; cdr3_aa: CASKQDQLNEKLFF; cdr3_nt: TGTGCCAGCAAACAAGATCAGCTGAATGAAAAACTGTTTTTT
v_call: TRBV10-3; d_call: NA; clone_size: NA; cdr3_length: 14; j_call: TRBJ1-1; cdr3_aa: CAISPGSGDTEAFF; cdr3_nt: TGTGCCATCAGTCCAGGTTCGGGAGACACTGAAGCTTTCTTT
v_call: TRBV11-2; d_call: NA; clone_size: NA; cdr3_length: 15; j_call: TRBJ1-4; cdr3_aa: CASSSEVGVGEKLFF; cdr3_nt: TGTGCCAGCAGCTCCGAGGTGGGGGTTGGAGAAAAACTGTTTTTT
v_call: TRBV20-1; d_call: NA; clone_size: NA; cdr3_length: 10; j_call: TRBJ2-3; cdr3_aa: CSASTDTQYF; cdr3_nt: TGCAGTGCTAGCACAGATACGCAGTATTTT
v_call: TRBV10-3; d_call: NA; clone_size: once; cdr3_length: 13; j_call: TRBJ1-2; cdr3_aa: CAITGQYNYGYTF; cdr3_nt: TGTGCCATCACGGGGCAGTATAACTATGGCTACACCTTC
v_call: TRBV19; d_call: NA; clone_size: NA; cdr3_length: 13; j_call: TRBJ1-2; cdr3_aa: CASSPGANYGYTF; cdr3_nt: TGTGCCAGTAGTCCGGGGGCTAACTATGGCTACACCTTC